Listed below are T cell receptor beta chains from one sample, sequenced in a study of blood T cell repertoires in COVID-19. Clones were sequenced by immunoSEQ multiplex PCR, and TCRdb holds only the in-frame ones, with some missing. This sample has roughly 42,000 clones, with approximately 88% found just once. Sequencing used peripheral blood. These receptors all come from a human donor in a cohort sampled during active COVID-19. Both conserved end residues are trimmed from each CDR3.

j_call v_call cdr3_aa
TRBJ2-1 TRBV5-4 ASSLGGLAGGNEQF
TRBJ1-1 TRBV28 ASSLMREITEAF
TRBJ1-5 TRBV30 AWSANDRGPNQPQH
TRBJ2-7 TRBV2 ASKDRVYEQY
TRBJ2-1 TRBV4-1 ASSQDGGFSYNEQF
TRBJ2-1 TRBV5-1 ASSRNAGYNEQF
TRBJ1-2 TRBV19 ASSPRKPQGAPANYGYT
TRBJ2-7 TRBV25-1 ASSPRASGSYEQY
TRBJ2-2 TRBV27 ASSLLSGTGELF
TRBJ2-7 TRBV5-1 ASSPQGNEQY
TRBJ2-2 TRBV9 ASSVGDRVAGELF
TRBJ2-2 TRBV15 ATSRGRGLAGAGELF
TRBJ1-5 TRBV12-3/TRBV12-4 ASSLSRVQPQH
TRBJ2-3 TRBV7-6 ASTPEAAEIPRTDTQY
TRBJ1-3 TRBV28 ASRGQGARGNTIY
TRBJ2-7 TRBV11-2 ASSGTGGVEQY
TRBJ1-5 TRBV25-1 AREQGSVHSNQPQH
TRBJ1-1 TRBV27 ASSYKGAYTEAF
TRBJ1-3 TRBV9 ASSVDSSSGNTIY
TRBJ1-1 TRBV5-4 ASSLDRRNTEAF
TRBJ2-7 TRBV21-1 ASSRDGTYEQY
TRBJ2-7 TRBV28 ASSPRTYEQY
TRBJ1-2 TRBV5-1 ASSLAFPWAYGYT
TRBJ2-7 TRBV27 ASSPYRGTYEQY
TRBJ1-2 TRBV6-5 ASSYSVGAPSGYT
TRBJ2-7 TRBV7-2 ASSSSGSTYEQY
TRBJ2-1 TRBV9 ASSVGGRSSYNEQF
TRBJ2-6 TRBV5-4 ASSPKWASGANVLT
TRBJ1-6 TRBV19 ASSKQGPNNSPLH
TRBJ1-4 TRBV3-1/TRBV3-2 ASSQDPGANEKLF
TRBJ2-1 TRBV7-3 ASRRTSSLGEQF
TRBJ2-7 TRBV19 ASSMKGGRYEQY
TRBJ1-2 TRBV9 ASSVGGQVGYGYT
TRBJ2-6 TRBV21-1 ASSRTDPGQPIPCSGANVLT
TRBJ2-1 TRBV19 ASSITSGTIRYNEQF
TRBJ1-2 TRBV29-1 SVRDRVYGYT
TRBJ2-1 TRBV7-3 ASSFPGTPSNEQF
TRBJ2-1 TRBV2 ASSERASSYNEQF
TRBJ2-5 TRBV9 ASSDARIRTSGRETQY
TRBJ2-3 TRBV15 ATSSQASTDTQY
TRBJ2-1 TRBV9 ASSVVRSGGFGEQF